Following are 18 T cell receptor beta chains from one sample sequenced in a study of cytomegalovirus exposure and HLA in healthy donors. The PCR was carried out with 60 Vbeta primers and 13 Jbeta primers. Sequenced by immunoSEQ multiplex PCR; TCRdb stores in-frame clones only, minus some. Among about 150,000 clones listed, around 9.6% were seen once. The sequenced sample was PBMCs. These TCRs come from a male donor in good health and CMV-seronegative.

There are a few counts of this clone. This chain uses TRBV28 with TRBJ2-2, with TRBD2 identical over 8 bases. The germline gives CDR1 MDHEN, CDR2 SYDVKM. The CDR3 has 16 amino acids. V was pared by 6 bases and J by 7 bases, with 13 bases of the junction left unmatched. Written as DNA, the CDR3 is TGTGCCAGCAGCCCTCACGGGAGGGCAGTTGGCGGGGAGCTGTTTTTT. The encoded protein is CASSPHGRAVGGELFF.

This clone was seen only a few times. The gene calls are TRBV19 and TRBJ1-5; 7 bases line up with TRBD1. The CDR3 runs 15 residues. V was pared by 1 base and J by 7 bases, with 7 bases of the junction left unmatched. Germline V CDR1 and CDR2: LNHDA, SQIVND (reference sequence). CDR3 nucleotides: TGTGCCAGTAGTATAGTGGTACAGGGGAGGCAGCCCCAGCATTTT. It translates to CASSIVVQGRQPQHF.

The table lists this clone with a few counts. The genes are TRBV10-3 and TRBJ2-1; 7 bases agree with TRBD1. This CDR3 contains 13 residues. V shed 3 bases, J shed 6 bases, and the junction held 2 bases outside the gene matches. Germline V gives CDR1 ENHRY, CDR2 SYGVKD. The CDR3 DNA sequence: TGTGCCATCAGTGACCCAGGGGGCAATGAGCAGTTCTTC. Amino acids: CAISDPGGNEQFF.

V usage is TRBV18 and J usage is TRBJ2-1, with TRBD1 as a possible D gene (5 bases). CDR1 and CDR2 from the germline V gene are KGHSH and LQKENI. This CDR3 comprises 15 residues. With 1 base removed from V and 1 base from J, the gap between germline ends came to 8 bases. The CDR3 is CASSPQGRSYNEQFF. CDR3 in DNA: TGTGCCAGCTCACCACAGGGGCGGTCCTACAATGAGCAGTTCTTC.

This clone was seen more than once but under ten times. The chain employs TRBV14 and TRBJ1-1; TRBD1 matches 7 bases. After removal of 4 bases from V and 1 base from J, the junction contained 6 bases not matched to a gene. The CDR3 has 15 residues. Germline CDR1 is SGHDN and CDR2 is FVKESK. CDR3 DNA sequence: TGTGCCAGCAGCCTGTGGACAGGAGGGAACACTGAAGCTTTCTTT. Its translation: CASSLWTGGNTEAFF.

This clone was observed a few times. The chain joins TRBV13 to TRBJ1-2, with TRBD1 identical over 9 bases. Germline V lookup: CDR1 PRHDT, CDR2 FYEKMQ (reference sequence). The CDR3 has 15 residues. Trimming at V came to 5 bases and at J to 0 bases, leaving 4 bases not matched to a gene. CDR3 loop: CASSGGTGPNYGYTF. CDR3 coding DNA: TGTGCCAGCAGCGGGGGGACAGGGCCTAACTATGGCTACACCTTC. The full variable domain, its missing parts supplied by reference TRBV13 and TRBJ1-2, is AAGVIQSPRHLIKEKRETATLKCYPIPRHDTVYWYQQGPGQDPQFLISFYEKMQSDKGSIPDRFSAQQFSDYHSELNMSSLELGDSALYFCASSGGTGPNYGYTFGSGTRLTVV.

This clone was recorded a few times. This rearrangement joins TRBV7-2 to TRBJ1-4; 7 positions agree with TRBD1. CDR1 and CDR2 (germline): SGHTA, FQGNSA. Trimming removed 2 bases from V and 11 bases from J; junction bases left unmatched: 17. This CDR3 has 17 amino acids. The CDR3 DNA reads TGTGCCAGCAGCTTACAGGGGCAGGGGGGTTCGGGTTGGAAACTGTTTTTT. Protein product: CASSLQGQGGSGWKLFF. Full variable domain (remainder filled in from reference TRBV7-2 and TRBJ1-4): GAGVSQSPSNKVTEKGKDVELRCDPISGHTALYWYRQSLGQGLEFLIYFQGNSAPDKSGLPSDRFSAERTGGSVSTLTIQRTQQEDSAVYLCASSLQGQGGSGWKLFFGSGTQLSVL.

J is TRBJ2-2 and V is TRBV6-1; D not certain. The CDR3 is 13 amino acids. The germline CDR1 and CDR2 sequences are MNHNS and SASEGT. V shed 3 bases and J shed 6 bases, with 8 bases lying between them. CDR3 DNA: TGTGCCAGCAGTGATTTTAGTCCCGGGGAGCTGTTTTTT. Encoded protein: CASSDFSPGELFF.

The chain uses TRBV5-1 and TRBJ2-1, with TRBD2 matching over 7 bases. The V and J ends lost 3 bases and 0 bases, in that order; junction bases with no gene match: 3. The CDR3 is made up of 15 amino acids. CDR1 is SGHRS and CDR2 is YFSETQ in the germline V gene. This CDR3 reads CASSSGLNSYNEQFF. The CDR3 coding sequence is TGCGCCAGCAGCTCGGGACTAAACTCCTACAATGAGCAGTTCTTC.

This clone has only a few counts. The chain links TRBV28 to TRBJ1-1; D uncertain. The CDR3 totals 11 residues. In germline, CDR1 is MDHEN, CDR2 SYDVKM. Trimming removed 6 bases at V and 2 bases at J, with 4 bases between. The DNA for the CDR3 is TGTGCCAGCAGCTCTAACACTGAAGCTTTCTTT. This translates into CASSSNTEAFF.

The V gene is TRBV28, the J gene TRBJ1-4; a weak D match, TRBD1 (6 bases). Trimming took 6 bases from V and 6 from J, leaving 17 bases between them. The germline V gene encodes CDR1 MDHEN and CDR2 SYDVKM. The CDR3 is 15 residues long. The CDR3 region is CASSRTGTQDEKLFF. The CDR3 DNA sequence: TGTGCCAGCAGCAGAACCGGGACACAAGATGAAAAACTGTTTTTT.

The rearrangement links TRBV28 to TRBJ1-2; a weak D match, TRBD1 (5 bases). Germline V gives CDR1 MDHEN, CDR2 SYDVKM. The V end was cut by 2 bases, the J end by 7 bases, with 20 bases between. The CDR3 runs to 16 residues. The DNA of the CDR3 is TGTGCCAGCAGTTTAGCGTTGGCAGGGCGAACGACTGGCTACACCTTC. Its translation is CASSLALAGRTTGYTF.

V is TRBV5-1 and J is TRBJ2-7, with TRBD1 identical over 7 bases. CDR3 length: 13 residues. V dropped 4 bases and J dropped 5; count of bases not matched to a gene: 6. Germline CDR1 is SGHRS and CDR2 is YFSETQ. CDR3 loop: CASSRQGQDEQYF. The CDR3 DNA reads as TGCGCCAGCAGCCGACAGGGTCAGGACGAGCAGTACTTC.

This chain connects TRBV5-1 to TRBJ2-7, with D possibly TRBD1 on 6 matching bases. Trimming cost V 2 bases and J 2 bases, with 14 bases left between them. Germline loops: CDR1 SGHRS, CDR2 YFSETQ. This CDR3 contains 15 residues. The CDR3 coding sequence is TGCGCCAGCAGCTTTACAGGGTCAAGCGCCTACGAGCAGTACTTC. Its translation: CASSFTGSSAYEQYF. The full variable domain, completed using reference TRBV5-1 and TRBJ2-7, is KAGVTQTPRYLIKTRGQQVTLSCSPISGHRSVSWYQQTPGQGLQFLFEYFSETQRNKGNFPGRFSGRQFSNSRSEMNVSTLELGDSALYLCASSFTGSSAYEQYFGPGTRLTVT.

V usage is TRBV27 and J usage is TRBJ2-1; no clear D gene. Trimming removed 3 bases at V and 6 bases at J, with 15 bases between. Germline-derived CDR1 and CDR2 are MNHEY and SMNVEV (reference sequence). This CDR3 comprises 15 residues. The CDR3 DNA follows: TGTGCCAGCAGTTTCCCTCAACTTGGTGTCAATGAGCAGTTCTTC. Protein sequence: CASSFPQLGVNEQFF.

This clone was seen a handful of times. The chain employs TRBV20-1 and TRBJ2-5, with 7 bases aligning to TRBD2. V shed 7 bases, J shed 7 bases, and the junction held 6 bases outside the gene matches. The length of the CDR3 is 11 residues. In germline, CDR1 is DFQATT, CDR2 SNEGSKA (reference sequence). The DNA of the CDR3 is TGCAGTGAAAGCGGGACTGCGACCCAGTACTTC. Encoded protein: CSESGTATQYF.

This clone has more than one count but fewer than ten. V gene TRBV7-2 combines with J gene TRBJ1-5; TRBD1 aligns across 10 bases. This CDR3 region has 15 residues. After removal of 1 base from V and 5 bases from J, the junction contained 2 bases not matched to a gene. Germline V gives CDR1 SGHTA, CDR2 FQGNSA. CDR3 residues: CASSLVGTGDQPQHF. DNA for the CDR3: TGTGCCAGCAGCTTAGTAGGGACAGGGGATCAGCCCCAGCATTTT.

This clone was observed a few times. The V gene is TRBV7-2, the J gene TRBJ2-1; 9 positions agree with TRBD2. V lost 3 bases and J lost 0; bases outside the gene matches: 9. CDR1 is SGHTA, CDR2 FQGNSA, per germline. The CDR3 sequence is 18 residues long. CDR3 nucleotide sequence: TGTGCCAGCAGCTTGGGGACTAGCTCTGGGAGCTCCTACAATGAGCAGTTCTTC. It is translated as CASSLGTSSGSSYNEQFF. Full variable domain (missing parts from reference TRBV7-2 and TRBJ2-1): GAGVSQSPSNKVTEKGKDVELRCDPISGHTALYWYRQSLGQGLEFLIYFQGNSAPDKSGLPSDRFSAERTGGSVSTLTIQRTQQEDSAVYLCASSLGTSSGSSYNEQFFGPGTRLTVL.